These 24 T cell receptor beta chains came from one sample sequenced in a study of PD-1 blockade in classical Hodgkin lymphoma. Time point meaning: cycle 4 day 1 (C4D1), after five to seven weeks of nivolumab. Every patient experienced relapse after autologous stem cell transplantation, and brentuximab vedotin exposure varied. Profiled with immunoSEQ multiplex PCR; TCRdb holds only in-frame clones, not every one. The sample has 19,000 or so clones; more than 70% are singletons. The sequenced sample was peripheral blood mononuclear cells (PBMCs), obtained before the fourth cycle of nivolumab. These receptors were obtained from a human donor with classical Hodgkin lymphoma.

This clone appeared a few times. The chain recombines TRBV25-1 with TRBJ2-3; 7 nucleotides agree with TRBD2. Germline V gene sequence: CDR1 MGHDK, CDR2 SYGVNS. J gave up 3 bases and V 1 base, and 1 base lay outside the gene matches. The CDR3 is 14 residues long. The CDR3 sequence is CASSEWGGTDTQYF. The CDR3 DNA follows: TGTGCCAGCAGTGAATGGGGAGGGACAGATACGCAGTATTTT.

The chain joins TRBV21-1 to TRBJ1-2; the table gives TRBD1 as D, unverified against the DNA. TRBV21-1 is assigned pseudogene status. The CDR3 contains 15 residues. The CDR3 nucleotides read TGTGCCAGCAGCAAAGATACAGGGGGCAACTATGGCTACACCTTC. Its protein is CASSKDTGGNYGYTF.

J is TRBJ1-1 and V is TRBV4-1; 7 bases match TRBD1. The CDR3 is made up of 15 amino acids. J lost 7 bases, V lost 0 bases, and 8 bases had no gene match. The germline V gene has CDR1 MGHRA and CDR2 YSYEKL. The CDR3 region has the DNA TGCGCCAGCAGCCAAGATTCAGGGGGTCCCTTTGAAGCTTTCTTT. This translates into CASSQDSGGPFEAFF.

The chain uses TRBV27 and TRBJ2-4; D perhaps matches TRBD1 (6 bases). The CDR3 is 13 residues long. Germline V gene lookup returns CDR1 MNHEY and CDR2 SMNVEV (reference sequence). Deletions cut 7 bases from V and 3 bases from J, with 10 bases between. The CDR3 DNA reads TGTGCCAGCACAGGGGAAGTCAAAAACATTCAGTACTTC. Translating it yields CASTGEVKNIQYF.

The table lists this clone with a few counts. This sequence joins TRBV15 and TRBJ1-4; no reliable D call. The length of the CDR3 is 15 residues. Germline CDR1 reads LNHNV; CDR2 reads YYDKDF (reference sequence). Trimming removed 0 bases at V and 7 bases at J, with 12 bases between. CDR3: CATSRDRGSAEKLFF. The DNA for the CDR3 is TGTGCCACCAGCAGAGATCGGGGAAGCGCTGAAAAACTGTTTTTT.

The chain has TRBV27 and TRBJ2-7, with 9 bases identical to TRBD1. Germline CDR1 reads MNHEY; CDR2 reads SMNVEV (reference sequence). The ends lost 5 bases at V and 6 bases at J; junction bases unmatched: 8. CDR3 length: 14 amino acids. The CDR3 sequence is CASSPGQGGFEQYF. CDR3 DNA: TGTGCCAGCAGTCCGGGACAGGGAGGTTTCGAGCAGTACTTC.

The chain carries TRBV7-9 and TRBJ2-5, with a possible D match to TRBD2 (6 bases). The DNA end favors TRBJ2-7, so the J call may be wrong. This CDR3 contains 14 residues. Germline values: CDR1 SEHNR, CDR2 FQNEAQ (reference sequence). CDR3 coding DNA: TGTGCCAGCAGCTTAGAGCCGGGGGACTACGAGCAGTACTTC. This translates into CASSLEPGDYEQYF.

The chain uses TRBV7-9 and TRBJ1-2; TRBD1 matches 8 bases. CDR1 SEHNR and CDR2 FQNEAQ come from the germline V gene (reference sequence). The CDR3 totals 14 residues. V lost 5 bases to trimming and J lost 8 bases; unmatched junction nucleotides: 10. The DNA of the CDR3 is TGTGCCAGCAGCCAAGGGGGGACAGGCCAGGGCTACACCTTC. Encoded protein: CASSQGGTGQGYTF. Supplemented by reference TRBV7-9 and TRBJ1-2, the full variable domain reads DTGVSQNPRHKITKRGQNVTFRCDPISEHNRLYWYRQTLGQGPEFLTYFQNEAQLEKSRLLSDRFSAERPKGSFSTLEIQRTEQGDSAMYLCASSQGGTGQGYTFGSGTRLTVV.

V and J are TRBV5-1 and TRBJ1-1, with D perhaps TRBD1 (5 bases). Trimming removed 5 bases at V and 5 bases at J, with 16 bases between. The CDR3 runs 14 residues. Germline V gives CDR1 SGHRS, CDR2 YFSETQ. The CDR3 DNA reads TGCGCCAGCAGGTCAAAGACCCAGGGTACTGAAGCTTTCTTT. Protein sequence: CASRSKTQGTEAFF. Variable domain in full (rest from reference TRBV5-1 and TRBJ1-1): KAGVTQTPRYLIKTRGQQVTLSCSPISGHRSVSWYQQTPGQGLQFLFEYFSETQRNKGNFPGRFSGRQFSNSRSEMNVSTLELGDSALYLCASRSKTQGTEAFFGQGTRLTVV.

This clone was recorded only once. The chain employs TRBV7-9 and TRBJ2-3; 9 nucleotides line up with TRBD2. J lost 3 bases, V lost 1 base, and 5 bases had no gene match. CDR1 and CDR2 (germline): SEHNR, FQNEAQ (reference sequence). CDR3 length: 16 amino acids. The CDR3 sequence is CASSLGEAGGTDTQYF. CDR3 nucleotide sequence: TGTGCCAGCAGCTTAGGCGAAGCGGGAGGTACAGATACGCAGTATTTT. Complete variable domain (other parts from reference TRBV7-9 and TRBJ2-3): DTGVSQNPRHKITKRGQNVTFRCDPISEHNRLYWYRQTLGQGPEFLTYFQNEAQLEKSRLLSDRFSAERPKGSFSTLEIQRTEQGDSAMYLCASSLGEAGGTDTQYFGPGTRLTVL.

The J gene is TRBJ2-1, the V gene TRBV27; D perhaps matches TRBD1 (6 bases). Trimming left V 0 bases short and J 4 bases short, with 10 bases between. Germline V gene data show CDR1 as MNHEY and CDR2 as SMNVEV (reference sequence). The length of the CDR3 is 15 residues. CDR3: CASSLSGHQYNEQFF. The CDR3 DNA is TGTGCCAGCAGTTTATCGGGACACCAATACAATGAGCAGTTCTTC.

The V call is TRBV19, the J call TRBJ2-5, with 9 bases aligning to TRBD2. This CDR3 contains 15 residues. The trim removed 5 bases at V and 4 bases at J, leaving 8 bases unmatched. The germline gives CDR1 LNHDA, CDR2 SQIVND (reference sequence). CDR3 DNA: TGTGCCAGTAGTGCTTTAGCGGGAGACAGAGAGACCCAGTACTTC. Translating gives CASSALAGDRETQYF.

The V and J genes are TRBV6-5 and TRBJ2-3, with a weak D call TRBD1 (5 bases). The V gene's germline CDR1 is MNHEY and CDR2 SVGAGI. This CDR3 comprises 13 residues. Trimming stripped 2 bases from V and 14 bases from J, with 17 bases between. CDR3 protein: CASSYKPDIGRYF. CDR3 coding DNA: TGTGCCAGCAGTTACAAGCCGGACATCGGAAGGTATTTT.

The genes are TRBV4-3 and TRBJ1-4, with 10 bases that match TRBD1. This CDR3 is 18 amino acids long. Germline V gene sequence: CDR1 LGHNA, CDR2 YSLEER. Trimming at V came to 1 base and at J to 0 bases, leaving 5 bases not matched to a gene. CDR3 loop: CASSQGQGAGATNEKLFF. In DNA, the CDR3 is TGCGCCAGCAGCCAAGGACAGGGGGCCGGAGCAACTAATGAAAAACTGTTTTTT.

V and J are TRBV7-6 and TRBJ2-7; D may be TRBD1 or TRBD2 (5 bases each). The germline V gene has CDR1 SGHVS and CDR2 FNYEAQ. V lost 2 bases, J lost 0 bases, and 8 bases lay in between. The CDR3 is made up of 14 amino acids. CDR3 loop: CASSLMGVSYEQYF. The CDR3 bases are TGTGCCAGCAGCTTAATGGGGGTCTCCTACGAGCAGTACTTC. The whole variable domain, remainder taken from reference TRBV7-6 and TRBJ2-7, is GAGVSQSPRYKVTKRGQDVALRCDPISGHVSLYWYRQALGQGPEFLTYFNYEAQQDKSGLPNDRFSAERPEGSISTLTIQRTEQRDSAMYRCASSLMGVSYEQYFGPGTRLTVT.

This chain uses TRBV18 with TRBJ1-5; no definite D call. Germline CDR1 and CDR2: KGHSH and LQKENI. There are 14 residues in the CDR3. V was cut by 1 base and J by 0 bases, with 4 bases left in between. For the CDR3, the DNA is TGTGCCAGCTCACCACAGAATAGCAATCAGCCCCAGCATTTT. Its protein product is CASSPQNSNQPQHF.

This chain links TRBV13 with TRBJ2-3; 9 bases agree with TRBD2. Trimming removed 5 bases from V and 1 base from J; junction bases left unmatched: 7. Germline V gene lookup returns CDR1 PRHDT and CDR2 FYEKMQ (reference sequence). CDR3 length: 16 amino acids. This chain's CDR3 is CASSAASSGGTDTQYF. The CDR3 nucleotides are TGTGCCAGCAGCGCAGCTTCTAGCGGGGGCACAGATACGCAGTATTTT.

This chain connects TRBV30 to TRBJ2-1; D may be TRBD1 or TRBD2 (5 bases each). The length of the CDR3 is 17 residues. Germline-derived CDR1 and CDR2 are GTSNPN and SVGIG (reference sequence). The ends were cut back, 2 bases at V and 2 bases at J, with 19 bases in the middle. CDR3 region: CAWSSRSGLATYNEQFF. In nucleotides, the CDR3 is TGTGCCTGGAGTAGTCGATCGGGGCTAGCAACCTACAATGAGCAGTTCTTC.

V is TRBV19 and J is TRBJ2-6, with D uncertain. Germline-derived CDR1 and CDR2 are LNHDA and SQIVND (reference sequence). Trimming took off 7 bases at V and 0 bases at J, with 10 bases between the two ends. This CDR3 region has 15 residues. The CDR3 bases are TGTGCCAGTACTAGTGTGGGCTCTGGGGCCAACGTCCTGACTTTC. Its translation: CASTSVGSGANVLTF.

Here the CDR3 reads CASSRYRDNTEAFF. For the CDR3, the DNA is TGTGCCAGCAGCAGATACCGGGACAACACTGAAGCTTTCTTT. This chain joins TRBV7-9 and TRBJ1-1; a weak D match, TRBD1 (5 bases). Trimming shortened V by 5 bases and J by 2 bases, and 12 bases separated the two germline ends. CDR3 size: 14 residues. CDR1 and CDR2 from the germline V gene are SEHNR and FQNEAQ (reference sequence).

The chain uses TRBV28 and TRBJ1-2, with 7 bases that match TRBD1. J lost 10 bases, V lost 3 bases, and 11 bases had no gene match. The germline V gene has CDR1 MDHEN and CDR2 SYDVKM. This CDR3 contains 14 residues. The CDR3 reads CASSLRVRQGDYTF. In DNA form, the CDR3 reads TGTGCCAGCAGTTTGAGGGTGAGACAGGGTGACTACACCTTC.

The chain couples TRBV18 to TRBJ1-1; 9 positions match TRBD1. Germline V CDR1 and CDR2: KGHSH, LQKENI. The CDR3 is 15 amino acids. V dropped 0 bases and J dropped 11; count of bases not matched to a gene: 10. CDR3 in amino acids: CASSPPSRQGEGAFF. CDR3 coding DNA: TGTGCCAGCTCACCACCCTCTCGACAGGGGGAAGGGGCTTTCTTT.

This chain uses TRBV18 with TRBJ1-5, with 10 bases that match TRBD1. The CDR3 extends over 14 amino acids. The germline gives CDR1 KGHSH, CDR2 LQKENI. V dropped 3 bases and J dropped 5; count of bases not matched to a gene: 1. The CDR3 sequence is CASSPGTGDQPQHF. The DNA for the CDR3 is TGTGCCAGCTCACCTGGGACAGGGGATCAGCCCCAGCATTTT.

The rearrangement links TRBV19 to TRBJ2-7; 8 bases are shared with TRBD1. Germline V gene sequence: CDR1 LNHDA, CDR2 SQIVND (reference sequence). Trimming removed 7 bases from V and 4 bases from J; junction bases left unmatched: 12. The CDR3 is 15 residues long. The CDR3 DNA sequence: TGTGCCAGTACCTTTTTCCGGGACAGGCGGTACGAGCAGTACTTC. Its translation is CASTFFRDRRYEQYF. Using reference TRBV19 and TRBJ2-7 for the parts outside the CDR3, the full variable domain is DGGITQSPKYLFRKEGQNVTLSCEQNLNHDAMYWYRQDPGQGLRLIYYSQIVNDFQKGDIAEGYSVSREKKESFPLTVTSAQKNPTAFYLCASTFFRDRRYEQYFGPGTRLTVT.